The following is a T cell receptor beta chain sequence with its context. This receptor's antigen is unknown. Nothing much larger sits one base from this clone, and base qualities are not available. CDR1 is given as MGHRA and CDR2 as YSYEKL, both from the germline V gene. V is shortened by 0 bases, J by 3 bases, and the region joining them spans 12 bases. The CDR3 spans 15 residues, from the cysteine through the phenylalanine. Only the CDR3 portion is preserved as DNA: 45 bases, with reading frame beginning at the first base. What the time point label conveys for this sample: blood from clinic visit 5 months post-surgery; TSC patient then seizure free. The surgery cases showing the highest brain T cell transcript signatures were chosen for TCR beta chain sequencing of brain tissue and, when available, of blood. Before surgery, patients had received at least one anti-epileptic drug. The TCR-sequenced patients were children whose drug-resistant epilepsy was caused by tuberous sclerosis complex, focal cortical dysplasia, Rasmussen encephalitis or hemimegalencephaly. The Monarch genomic DNA purification kit was used to extract bulk genomic DNA from unsorted brain tissue and from whole blood.

The sample belongs to a study of brain T cells in children with intractable seizures (TCRdb year 2021). The study in broad terms: A NanoString immunology panel was first used to screen resected brain tissue from roughly 53 pediatric epilepsy surgery cases for immune gene transcripts. Of the roughly 12 selected surgery cases, pre-surgery blood was also sequenced for eight, so four had brain tissue only.

TCR beta chain sequences were generated from genomic DNA using the immunoSEQ assay. As for how the authors treated the data: CDR3 sequences not starting with the conserved framework cysteine at position 104 were manually removed. Clonality was calculated as one minus the normalized Shannon's Diversity Index, with values ranging from 0 (maximal diversity) to 1 (oligoclonal). Chi-squared comparison-of-proportions tests assessed whether the same CDR3 differed in frequency between samples, such as brain versus blood. Public clonotypes were found through immuneACCESS searches, while the VDJdb browser was used to judge similarity to known antiviral clonotypes. In its TCRdb copy, this immuneACCESS table keeps in-frame sequences only and misses some clones. Where compared with another copy, unresolved V genes explain less than half of these, and the others have no known cause. That table furnishes V, J and clone size, whereas the DNA furnished D and trimming. For this sample there are around 340,000 clones; over 90% appear just once. About 5.8% of the sample is in the top ten clones.

General findings and caveats noted by the study authors: The patients' HCMV serostatus was not known, and viral specificity was inferred solely from CDR3 sequence similarity. Because pre- and post-surgery blood were sequenced to different depths, clones absent from the pre-surgery sample may reflect undersampling.

Here the sequenced sample was peripheral blood, taken less than 6 months after surgery. The chain is assembled from TRBV4-1 and TRBJ2-7; TRBD1 is perhaps the D gene, given 5 matching bases. The clonotype originates from a boy younger than two with tuberous sclerosis and intractable seizures. CDR3 protein: CASSQERDSLYEQYF. The DNA reads as follows: TGCGCCAGCAGCCAAGAGCGCGACAGCCTCTACGAGCAGTACTTC.